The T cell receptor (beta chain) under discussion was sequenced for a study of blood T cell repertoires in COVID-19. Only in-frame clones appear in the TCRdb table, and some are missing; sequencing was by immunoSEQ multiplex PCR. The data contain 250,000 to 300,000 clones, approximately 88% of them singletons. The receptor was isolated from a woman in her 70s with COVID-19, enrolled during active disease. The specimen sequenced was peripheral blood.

As DNA, the CDR3 is TGTGCCAGCAGTTTAGCAGGGGTAGCTCAGCCCCAGCATTTT. It is translated as CASSLAGVAQPQHF. The chain couples TRBV28 to TRBJ1-5, with D perhaps TRBD1 (6 bases). In germline, CDR1 is MDHEN, CDR2 SYDVKM. The CDR3 extends over 14 amino acids. V was cut by 2 bases and J by 6 bases, with 11 bases left in between. The variable domain in full, completed from reference TRBV28 and TRBJ1-5, reads DVKVTQSSRYLVKRTGEKVFLECVQDMDHENMFWYRQDPGLGLRLIYFSYDVKMKEKGDIPEGYSVSREKKERFSLILESASTNQTSMYLCASSLAGVAQPQHFGDGTRLSIL.